The 8 T cell receptor beta chains in this list originate from one sample, sequenced in a study of blood T cell repertoires in COVID-19. Only in-frame clones appear in the TCRdb table, and some are missing; sequencing was by immunoSEQ multiplex PCR. The table includes 470,000 or so clones, 80% to 90% detected once. Sequencing input: peripheral blood. The receptors stem from a woman younger than 45 with acute or convalescent COVID-19.

The chain links TRBV6-5 to TRBJ1-4; maybe TRBD1 (5 bases). V lost 6 bases to trimming and J lost 11 bases, with 19 bases between them. The CDR3 spans 14 residues. Germline assignment: CDR1 MNHEY and CDR2 SVGAGI. CDR3 DNA sequence: TGTGCCAGCAGACCCGACGGCCAGGGCTTTAAACTGTTTTTT. It is translated as CASRPDGQGFKLFF.

This clone is a singleton in its sample. The rearrangement uses TRBV2 and TRBJ1-5; 9 nucleotides match TRBD1. Germline assignment: CDR1 SNHLY and CDR2 FYNNEI. The CDR3 has 14 residues. Trimming removed 8 bases from V and 7 bases from J; junction bases left unmatched: 9. The CDR3 region is CASRRDREGQPQHF. CDR3 nucleotides: TGTGCCAGCCGCCGGGACAGGGAGGGACAGCCCCAGCATTTT.

This rearrangement joins TRBV6-2 or TRBV6-3 to TRBJ2-7; 12 positions agree with TRBD2. There are 17 residues in the CDR3. Trimming at V came to 2 bases and at J to 0 bases, leaving 5 bases not matched to a gene. The germline CDR1 and CDR2 sequences are MNHEY and SVGEGT. CDR3 sequence (DNA): TGTGCCAGCAGTTACACGACTAGCGGGGGAAGCTCCTACGAGCAGTACTTC. Protein: CASSYTTSGGSSYEQYF.

Only one count was recorded for this clone. V is TRBV6-6 and J is TRBJ1-5; D remains unclear. The germline gives CDR1 MNHNY, CDR2 SVGAGI (reference sequence). Trimming cost V 2 bases and J 0 bases, with 5 bases left between them. The CDR3 length is 14 residues. The CDR3 DNA is TGTGCCAGCAGTTACGGCAATAGCAATCAGCCCCAGCATTTT. This sequence encodes CASSYGNSNQPQHF.

The V gene is TRBV5-6, the J gene TRBJ1-3, with a possible D match to TRBD1 (5 bases). Germline lookup yields CDR1 SGHDT and CDR2 YYEEEE. This CDR3 has 16 amino acids. V lost 5 bases to trimming and J lost 1 base, with 16 bases between them. The CDR3 protein is CASSPTAFASGNTIYF. In DNA, the CDR3 is TGTGCCAGCAGTCCGACAGCTTTTGCGTCTGGAAACACCATATATTTT.

The chain couples TRBV29-1 to TRBJ2-1; the match to TRBD2 covers 9 bases. The V gene end was trimmed by 4 bases and the J gene end by 5 bases; junction bases not matched to a gene: 6. Germline CDR1 reads SQVTM; CDR2 reads ANQGSEA. The CDR3 sequence is 14 residues long. CDR3 region: CSVVRAGGHNEQFF. CDR3 DNA: TGCAGCGTTGTTCGAGCGGGGGGTCACAATGAGCAGTTCTTC.

The rearrangement uses TRBV30 and TRBJ2-3, with TRBD2 as a possible D gene (6 bases). The CDR3 totals 14 residues. The germline V gene encodes CDR1 GTSNPN and CDR2 SVGIG (reference sequence). V was clipped by 1 base and J by 4 bases, with 12 bases between them. The CDR3 is CAWSAYGGSDTQYF. The CDR3 DNA reads TGTGCCTGGAGTGCTTACGGGGGTTCAGATACGCAGTATTTT.

The rearrangement links TRBV14 to TRBJ1-2, with D unresolved. The CDR3 contains 16 residues. CDR1 and CDR2 (germline): SGHDN, FVKESK. V shed 0 bases and J shed 4 bases, with 15 bases lying between them. The CDR3 DNA sequence: TGTGCCAGCAGCCAAGACGGAGGCCAGGAGATCTATGGCTACACCTTC. Translating it yields CASSQDGGQEIYGYTF.